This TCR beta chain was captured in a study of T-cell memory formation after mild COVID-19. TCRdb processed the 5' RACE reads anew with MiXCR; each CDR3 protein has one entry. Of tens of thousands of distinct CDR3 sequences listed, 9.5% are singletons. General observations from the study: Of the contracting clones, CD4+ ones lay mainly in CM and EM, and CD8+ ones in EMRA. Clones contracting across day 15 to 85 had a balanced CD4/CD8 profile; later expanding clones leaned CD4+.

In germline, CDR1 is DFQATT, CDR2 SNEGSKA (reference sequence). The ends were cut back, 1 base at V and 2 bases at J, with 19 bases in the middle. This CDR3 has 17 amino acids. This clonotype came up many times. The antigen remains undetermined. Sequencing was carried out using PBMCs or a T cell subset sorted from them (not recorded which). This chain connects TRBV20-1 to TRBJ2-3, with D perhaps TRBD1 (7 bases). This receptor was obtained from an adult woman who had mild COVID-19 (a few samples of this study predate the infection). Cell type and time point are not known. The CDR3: CSARGATRGVPTDTQYF. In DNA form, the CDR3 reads TGCAGTGCTAGAGGGGCAACCAGGGGGGTCCCCACAGATACGCAGTATTTT.